This TCR beta chain was recovered during a study of blood T cell repertoires in COVID-19. On the study more broadly: The United States, Italy and Spain supplied acute and convalescent COVID-19 samples. From T cells, B-cell-depleted T cells, or PBMCs came the material, which was cDNA or gDNA.

V lost 1 base to trimming and J lost 7 bases, with 12 bases between them. CDR1 SGHRS and CDR2 YFSETQ come from the germline V gene. The CDR3 runs to 15 residues. Original analysis: Amplification of reference gene primers provided the estimated nucleated cell counts. This table comes from immunoSEQ multiplex PCR, and its TCRdb copy is limited to in-frame clones, with some not included. Clonal size and the V and J genes are those of that table, whereas D and trimming came from the DNA. This table has about 67,000 clones, more than 75% appearing once. The rearrangement uses TRBV5-1 and TRBJ1-6; a weak D match, TRBD1 (5 bases). The specimen sequenced was peripheral blood. This TCR derives from a man between 50 and 59 years old with active COVID-19. CDR3 residues: CASSLTGLTNSPLHF. For the CDR3, the DNA is TGCGCCAGCAGCTTGACGGGACTTACCAATTCACCCCTCCACTTT.